This TCR beta chain was found in a study of OX40 agonist ivuxolimab in advanced cancers. On the study more broadly: Partial responses were achieved by three patients: one hepatocellular carcinoma, two cutaneous melanoma. Overall study results and limits: Within 6 weeks, CD4+ and CD8+ blood T cells expanded clonally at 0.1 to 3.0 mg/kg. More expanded clones were seen, on average, in CD8+ T cells than in CD4+.

CDR3 length: 18 amino acids. Germline V lookup: CDR1 SGHVS, CDR2 FNYEAQ. V lost 2 bases and J lost 2; bases outside the gene matches: 10. The method was immunoSEQ multiplex PCR; TCRdb's version includes in-frame clones alone and lacks a portion of them. The table lists tens of thousands of clones, roughly nine tenths of them singletons. Points on this clone: The antigen is not known.

The TCR comes from an adult with an advanced solid tumor such as melanoma, head and neck, liver or kidney cancer. The sequenced sample was CD4+ or CD8+ T cells sorted from blood, obtained in a trial of the OX40 agonist ivuxolimab. This chain connects TRBV7-6 to TRBJ2-3; 10 bases align to TRBD2. This CDR3 is CASSLIGSAGGPTDTQYF. The CDR3 coding sequence is TGTGCCAGCAGCTTAATAGGGTCAGCGGGGGGGCCCACAGATACGCAGTATTTT.